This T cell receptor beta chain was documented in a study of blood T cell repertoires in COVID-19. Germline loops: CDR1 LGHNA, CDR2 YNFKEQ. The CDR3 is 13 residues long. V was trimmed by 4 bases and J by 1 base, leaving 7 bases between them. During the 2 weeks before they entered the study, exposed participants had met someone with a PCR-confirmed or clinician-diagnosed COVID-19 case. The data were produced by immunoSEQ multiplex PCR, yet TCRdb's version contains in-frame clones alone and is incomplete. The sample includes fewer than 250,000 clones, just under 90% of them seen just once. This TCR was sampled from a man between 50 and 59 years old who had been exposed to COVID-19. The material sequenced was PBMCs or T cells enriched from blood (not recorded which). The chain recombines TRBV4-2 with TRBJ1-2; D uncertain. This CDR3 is CASSPRSNYGYTF. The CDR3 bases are TGTGCCAGCAGCCCTAGGAGTAACTATGGCTACACCTTC.